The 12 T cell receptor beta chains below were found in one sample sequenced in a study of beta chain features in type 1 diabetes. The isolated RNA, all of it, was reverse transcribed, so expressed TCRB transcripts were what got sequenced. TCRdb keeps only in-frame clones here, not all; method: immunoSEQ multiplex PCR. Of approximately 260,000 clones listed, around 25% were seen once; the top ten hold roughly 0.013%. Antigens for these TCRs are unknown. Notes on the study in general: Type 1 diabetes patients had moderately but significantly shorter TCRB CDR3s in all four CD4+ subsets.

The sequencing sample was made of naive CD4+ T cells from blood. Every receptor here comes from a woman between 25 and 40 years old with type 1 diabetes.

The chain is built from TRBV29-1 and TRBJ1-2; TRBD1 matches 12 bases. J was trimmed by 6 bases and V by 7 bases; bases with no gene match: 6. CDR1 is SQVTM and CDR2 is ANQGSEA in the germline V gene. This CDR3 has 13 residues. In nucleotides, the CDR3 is TGCAGCGCAGGGACAGGGGGCCCCCATGGCTACACCTTC. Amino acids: CSAGTGGPHGYTF.

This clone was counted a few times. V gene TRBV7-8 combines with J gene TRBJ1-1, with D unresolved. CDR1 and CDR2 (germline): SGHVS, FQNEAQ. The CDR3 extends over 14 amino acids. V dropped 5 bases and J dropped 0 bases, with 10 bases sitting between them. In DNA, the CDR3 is TGTGCCAGCAGCCGGAGGCGTATGAACACTGAAGCTTTCTTT. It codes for CASSRRRMNTEAFF.

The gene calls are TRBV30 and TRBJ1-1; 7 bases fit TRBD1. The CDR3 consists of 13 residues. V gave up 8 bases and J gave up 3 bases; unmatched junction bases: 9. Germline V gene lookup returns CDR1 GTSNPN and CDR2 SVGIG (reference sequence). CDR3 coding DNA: TGTGCCCTCGACAGGGAAGGCTACACTGAAGCTTTCTTT. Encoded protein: CALDREGYTEAFF.

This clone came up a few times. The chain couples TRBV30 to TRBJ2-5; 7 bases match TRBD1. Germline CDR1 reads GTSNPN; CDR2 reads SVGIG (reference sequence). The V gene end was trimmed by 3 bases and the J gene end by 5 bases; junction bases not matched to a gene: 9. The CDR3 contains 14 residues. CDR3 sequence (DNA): TGTGCCTGGAGCCAACCTGGGACAGATGAGACCCAGTACTTC. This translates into CAWSQPGTDETQYF. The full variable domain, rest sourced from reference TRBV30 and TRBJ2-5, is SQTIHQWPATLVQPVGSPLSLECTVEGTSNPNLYWYRQAAGRGLQLLFYSVGIGQISSEVPQNLSASRPQDRQFILSSKKLLLSDSGFYLCAWSQPGTDETQYFGPGTRLLVL.

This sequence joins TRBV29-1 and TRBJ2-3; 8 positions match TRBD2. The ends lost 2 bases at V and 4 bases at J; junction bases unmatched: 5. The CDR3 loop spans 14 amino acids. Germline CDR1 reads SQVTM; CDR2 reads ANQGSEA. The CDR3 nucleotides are TGCAGCGTTGAACAAGCGGGAGCGGCAGATACGCAGTATTTT. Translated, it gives CSVEQAGAADTQYF.

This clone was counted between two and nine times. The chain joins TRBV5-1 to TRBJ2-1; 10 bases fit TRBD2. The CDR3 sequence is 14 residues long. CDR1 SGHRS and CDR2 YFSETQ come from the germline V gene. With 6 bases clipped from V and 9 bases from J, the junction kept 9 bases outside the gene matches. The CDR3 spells CASTRLAGEVEQFF. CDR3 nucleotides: TGCGCCAGCACCAGGCTAGCGGGAGAGGTTGAGCAGTTCTTC.

Here the CDR3 reads CAWTGQRETQYF. In DNA, the CDR3 is TGTGCCTGGACGGGACAGAGAGAGACCCAGTACTTC. This chain connects TRBV30 to TRBJ2-5; TRBD1 matches at 7 bases. The germline CDR1 and CDR2 sequences are GTSNPN and SVGIG (reference sequence). CDR3 length: 12 amino acids. Unmatched junction bases numbered 3, after V lost 4 bases and J lost 4 bases.

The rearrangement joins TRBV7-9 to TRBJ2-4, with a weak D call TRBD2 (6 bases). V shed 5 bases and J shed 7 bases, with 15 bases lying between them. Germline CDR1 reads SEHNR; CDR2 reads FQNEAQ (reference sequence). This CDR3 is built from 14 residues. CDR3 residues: CASSPGSAGNIQYF. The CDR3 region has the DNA TGTGCCAGCAGCCCGGGGTCAGCGGGTAACATTCAGTACTTC.

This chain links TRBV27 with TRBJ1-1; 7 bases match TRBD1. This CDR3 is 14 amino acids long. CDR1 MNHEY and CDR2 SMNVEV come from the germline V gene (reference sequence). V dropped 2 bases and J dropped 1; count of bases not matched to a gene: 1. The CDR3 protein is CASSLRQGNTEAFF. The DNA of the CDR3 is TGTGCCAGCAGTTTAAGACAGGGGAACACTGAAGCTTTCTTT.

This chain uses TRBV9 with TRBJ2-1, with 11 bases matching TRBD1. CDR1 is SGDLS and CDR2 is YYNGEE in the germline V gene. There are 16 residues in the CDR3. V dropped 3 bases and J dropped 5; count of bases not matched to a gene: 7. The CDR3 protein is CASSGPRDRGNNEQFF. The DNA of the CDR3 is TGTGCCAGCAGCGGTCCCCGGGACAGGGGGAACAATGAGCAGTTCTTC. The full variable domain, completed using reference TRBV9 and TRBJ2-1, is DSGVTQTPKHLITATGQRVTLRCSPRSGDLSVYWYQQSLDQGLQFLIQYYNGEERAKGNILERFSAQQFPDLHSELNLSSLELGDSALYFCASSGPRDRGNNEQFFGPGTRLTVL.

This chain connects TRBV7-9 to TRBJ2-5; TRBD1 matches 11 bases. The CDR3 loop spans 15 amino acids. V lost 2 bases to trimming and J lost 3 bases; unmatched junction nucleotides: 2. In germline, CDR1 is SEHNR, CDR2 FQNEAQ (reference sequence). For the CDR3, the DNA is TGTGCCAGCAGCTTAAGGACAGGGGGCAAAGAGACCCAGTACTTC. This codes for CASSLRTGGKETQYF. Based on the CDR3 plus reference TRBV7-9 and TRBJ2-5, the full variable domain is DTGVSQNPRHKITKRGQNVTFRCDPISEHNRLYWYRQTLGQGPEFLTYFQNEAQLEKSRLLSDRFSAERPKGSFSTLEIQRTEQGDSAMYLCASSLRTGGKETQYFGPGTRLLVL.

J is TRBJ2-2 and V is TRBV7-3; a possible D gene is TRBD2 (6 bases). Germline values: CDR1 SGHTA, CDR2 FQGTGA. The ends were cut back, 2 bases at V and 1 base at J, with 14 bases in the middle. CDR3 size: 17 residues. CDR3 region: CASSLHPGTLNTGELFF. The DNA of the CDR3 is TGTGCCAGCAGCTTACACCCCGGGACTTTGAACACCGGGGAGCTGTTTTTT.